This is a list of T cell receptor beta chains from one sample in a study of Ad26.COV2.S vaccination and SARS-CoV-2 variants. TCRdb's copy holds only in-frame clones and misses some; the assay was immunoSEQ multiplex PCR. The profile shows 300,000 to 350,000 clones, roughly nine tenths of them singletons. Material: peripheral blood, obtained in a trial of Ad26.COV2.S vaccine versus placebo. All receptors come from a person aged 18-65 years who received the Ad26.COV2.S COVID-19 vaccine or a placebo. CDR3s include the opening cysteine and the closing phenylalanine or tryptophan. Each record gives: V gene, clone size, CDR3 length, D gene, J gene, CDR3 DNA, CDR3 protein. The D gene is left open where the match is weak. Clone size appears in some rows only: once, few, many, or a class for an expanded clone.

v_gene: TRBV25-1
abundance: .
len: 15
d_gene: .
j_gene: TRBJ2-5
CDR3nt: TGTGCCAGCAGTGAAGAACAGGCGTATAGAGAGACCCAGTACTTC
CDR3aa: CASSEEQAYRETQYF

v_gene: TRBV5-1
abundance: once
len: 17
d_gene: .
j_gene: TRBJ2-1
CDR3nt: TGCGCCAGCAGCTTCTCCACGGAGGACTGGTTCTACAATGAGCAGTTCTTC
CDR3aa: CASSFSTEDWFYNEQFF

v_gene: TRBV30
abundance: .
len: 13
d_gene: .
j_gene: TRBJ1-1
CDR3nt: TGTGCCTGGAATCAGGGGTTGAACACTGAAGCTTTCTTT
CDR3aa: CAWNQGLNTEAFF

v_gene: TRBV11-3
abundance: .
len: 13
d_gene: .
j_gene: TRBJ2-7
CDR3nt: TGTGCCAGCAGCCCCGACAGTATAGGCGAGCAGTACTTC
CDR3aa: CASSPDSIGEQYF

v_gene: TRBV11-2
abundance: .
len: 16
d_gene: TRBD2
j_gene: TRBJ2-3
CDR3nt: TGTGCCAGCAGGACTACTAGCGGGGGGGTTTCAGATACGCAGTATTTT
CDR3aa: CASRTTSGGVSDTQYF

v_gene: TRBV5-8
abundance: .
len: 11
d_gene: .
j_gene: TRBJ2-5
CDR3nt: TGTGCCAGCAGCTTGTCGGAGACCCAGTACTTC
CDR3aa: CASSLSETQYF

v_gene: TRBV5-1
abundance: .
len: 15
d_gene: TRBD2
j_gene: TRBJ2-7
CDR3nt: TGCGCCAGCAGCTTAGGACTAGCGGGGGACTACGAGCAGTACTTC
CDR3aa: CASSLGLAGDYEQYF

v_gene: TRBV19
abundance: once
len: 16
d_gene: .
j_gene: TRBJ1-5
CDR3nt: TGTGCCAGTAACCAACTGGGGACGGATAGCAATCAGCCCCAGCATTTT
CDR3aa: CASNQLGTDSNQPQHF

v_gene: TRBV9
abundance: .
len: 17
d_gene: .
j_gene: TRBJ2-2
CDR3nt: TGTGCCAGCAGCCACCCCCTAGGGGTTGCGAACACCGGGGAGCTGTTTTTT
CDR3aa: CASSHPLGVANTGELFF

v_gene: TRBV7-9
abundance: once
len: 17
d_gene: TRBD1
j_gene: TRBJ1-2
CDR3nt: TGTGCCAGCAGCTTGCCGGGACAGGGGGCTTTGTGGTATGGCTACACCTTC
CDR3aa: CASSLPGQGALWYGYTF

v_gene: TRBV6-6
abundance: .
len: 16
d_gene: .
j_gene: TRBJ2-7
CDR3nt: TGTGCCAGCAGTCAGGAGCTAGGAGTCGTGCCGAGAGAGCAGTACTTC
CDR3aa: CASSQELGVVPREQYF

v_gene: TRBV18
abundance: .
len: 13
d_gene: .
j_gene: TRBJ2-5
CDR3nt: TGTGCCAGCTCCCCCCAGATACAAGAGACCCAGTACTTC
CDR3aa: CASSPQIQETQYF

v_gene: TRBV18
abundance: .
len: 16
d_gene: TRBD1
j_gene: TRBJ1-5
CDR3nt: TGTGCCAGCTCACCAAATACAGGGGGGCCCAATCAGCCCCAGCATTTT
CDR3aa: CASSPNTGGPNQPQHF

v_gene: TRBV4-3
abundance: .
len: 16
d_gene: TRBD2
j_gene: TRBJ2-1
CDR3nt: TGCGCCAGCAGACCTGCTAGCGGGGGGGCAGTGGGTGAGCAGTTCTTC
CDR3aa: CASRPASGGAVGEQFF

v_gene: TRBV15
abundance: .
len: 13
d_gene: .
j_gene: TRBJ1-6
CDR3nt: TGTGCCACCAGCGGTCCGCGGGATTCACCCCTCCACTTT
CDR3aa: CATSGPRDSPLHF

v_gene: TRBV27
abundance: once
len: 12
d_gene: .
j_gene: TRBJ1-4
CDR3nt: TGTGCCAGCAGTTTATTAGGTGAAAAACTGTTTTTT
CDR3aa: CASSLLGEKLFF

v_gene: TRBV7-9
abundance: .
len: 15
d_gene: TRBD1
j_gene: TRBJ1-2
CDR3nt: TGTGCCAGCAGCGCGCCGGGACAGGGGGGCTATGGCTACACCTTC
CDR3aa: CASSAPGQGGYGYTF

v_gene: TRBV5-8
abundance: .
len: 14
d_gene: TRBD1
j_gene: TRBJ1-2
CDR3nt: TGTGCCAGCAGCCCAGGACAGGGGACCTATGGCTACACCTTC
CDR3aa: CASSPGQGTYGYTF

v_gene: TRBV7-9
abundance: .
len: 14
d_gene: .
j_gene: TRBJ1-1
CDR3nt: TGTGCCAGCACACTGGGAGGTGGGGTTCCTGAAGCTTTCTTT
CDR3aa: CASTLGGGVPEAFF

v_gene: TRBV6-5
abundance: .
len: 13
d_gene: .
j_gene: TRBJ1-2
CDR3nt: TGTGCCAGCACTTACATCCAGGGTGAGGGCTACACCTTC
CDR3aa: CASTYIQGEGYTF

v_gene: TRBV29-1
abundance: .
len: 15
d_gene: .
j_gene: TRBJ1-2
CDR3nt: TGCAGCGTTGAAGATCGATGGGGGGCGGGATATGGCTACACCTTC
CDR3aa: CSVEDRWGAGYGYTF

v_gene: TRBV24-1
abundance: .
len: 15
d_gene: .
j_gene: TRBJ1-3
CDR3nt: TGTGCCACCAGTGACCCCCAGTATCCTGGAAACACCATATATTTT
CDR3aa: CATSDPQYPGNTIYF

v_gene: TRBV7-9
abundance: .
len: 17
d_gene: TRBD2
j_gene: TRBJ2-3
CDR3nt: TGTGCCAGCAGCTTAGAAGTGCTAGCGGGTAAACCAGATACGCAGTATTTT
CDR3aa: CASSLEVLAGKPDTQYF

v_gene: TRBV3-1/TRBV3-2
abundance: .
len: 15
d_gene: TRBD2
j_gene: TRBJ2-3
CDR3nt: TGTGCCAGCACCTCGGGACTAGCGGGATTAGATACGCAGTATTTT
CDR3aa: CASTSGLAGLDTQYF

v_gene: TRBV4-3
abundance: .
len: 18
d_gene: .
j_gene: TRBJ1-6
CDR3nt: TGCGCCAGCAGCCAAGAGAAGGGTCGGAGCTCCTATAATTCACCCCTCCACTTT
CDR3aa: CASSQEKGRSSYNSPLHF

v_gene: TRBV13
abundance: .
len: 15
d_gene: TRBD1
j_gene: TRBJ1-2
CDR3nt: TGTGCCAGCAGCTATGACAGGGGGCCTAACTATGGCTACACCTTC
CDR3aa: CASSYDRGPNYGYTF

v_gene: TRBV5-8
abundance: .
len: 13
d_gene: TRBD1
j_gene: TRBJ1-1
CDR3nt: TGTGCCAGCAGATCGACAGGGGAGAGTCAAGCTTTCTTT
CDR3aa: CASRSTGESQAFF

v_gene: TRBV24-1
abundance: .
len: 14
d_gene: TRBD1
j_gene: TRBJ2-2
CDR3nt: TGTGCCACCAGTCAGGGGGCGAACACCGGGGAGCTGTTTTTT
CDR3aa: CATSQGANTGELFF

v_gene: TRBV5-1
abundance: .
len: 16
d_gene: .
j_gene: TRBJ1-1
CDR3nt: TGCGCCAGCAACTCAGGGAACCTTTCCCCGAACACTGAAGCTTTCTTT
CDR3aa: CASNSGNLSPNTEAFF

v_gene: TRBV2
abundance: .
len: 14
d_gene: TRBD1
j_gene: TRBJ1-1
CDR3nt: TGTGCCAGCAAGACAGGGCCAATGAACACTGAAGCTTTCTTT
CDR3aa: CASKTGPMNTEAFF

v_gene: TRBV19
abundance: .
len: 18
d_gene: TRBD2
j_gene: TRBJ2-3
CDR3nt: TGTGCCAGTAGCCCAGCCCTTCTTCTAGCGGGAGTAACAGATACGCAGTATTTT
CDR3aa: CASSPALLLAGVTDTQYF

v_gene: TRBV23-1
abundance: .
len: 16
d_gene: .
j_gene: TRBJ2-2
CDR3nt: TGCGCCAGCAGTCAAGGAGAACAGGAGACATTCTGGGAGCTGTTTTTT
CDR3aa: CASSQGEQETFWELFF

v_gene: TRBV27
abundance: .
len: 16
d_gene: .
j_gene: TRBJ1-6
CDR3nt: TGTGCCAGCAGTTTAACAGAGAGCTCCTATAATTCACCCCTCCACTTT
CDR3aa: CASSLTESSYNSPLHF

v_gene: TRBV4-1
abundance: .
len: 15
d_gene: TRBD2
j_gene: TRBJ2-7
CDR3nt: TGCGCCAGCAGCCAACCTTCTAGCGGAACCTACGAGCAGTACTTC
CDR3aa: CASSQPSSGTYEQYF

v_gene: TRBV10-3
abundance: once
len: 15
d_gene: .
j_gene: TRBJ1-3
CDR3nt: TGTGCCATCAGTGACCTAATTATGTCTGGAAACACCATATATTTT
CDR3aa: CAISDLIMSGNTIYF

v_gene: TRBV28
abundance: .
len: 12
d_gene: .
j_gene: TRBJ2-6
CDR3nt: TGTGCCAGCAGTTTTGGGGCCAACGTCCTGACTTTC
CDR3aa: CASSFGANVLTF

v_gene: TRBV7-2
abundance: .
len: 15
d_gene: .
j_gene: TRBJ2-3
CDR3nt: TGTGCCAGCAGCTTCGATGGCGGGCCCACAGATACGCAGTATTTT
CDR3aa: CASSFDGGPTDTQYF

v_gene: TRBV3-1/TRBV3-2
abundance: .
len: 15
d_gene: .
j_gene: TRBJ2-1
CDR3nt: TGTGCCAGCAGCTTTCGGACTACCCCCTACAATGAGCAGTTCTTC
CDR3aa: CASSFRTTPYNEQFF

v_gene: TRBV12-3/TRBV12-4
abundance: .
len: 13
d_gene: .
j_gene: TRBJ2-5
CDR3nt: TGTGCCAGCAGTGCCGGGACGCAAGAGACCCAGTACTTC
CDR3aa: CASSAGTQETQYF

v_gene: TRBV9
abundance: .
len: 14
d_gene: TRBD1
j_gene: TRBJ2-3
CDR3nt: TGTGCCAGCAGCGGCCGACAGGGAAGAGATACGCAGTATTTT
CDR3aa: CASSGRQGRDTQYF

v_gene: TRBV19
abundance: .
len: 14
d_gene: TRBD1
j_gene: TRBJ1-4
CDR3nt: TGTGCCAGTAGTGTGGGGACAGTTGGGGAAAAACTGTTTTTT
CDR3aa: CASSVGTVGEKLFF